This entry lists 21 T cell receptor beta chains sequenced from one sample in a study of regulatory T cells in long-lasting Graves disease. Library construction for TCR beta used iRepertoire HTBI primers and Arm-PCR of CDR3 regions. TCRdb analysed the multiplex PCR reads with MiXCR anew, one entry per CDR3 protein. The table has approximately 690,000 distinct CDR3 sequences, roughly 30% seen once. Time point specified: persistent/refractory GD, antithyroid drugs over 5 years with positive TRAb. The TCR library was made from RNA that had been extracted from PBMCs in TRIzol. Sequences were derived from peripheral blood mononuclear cells (PBMCs), sampled when the disease was refractory, from a patient treated with antithyroid drugs. The receptors shown here come from a female donor with Graves disease.

This clonotype was counted between two and nine times. The chain joins TRBV6-1 to TRBJ1-5, with D uncertain. This CDR3 is built from 14 residues. From germline, CDR1 is MNHNS and CDR2 SASEGT. Between the trimmed V and J ends, which lost 4 bases and 0 bases, there was a span of 7 bases. The CDR3 loop reads CASSAWYSNQPQHF. In nucleotides, the CDR3 is TGTGCCAGCAGTGCCTGGTATAGCAATCAGCCCCAGCATTTT.

The rearrangement joins TRBV15 to TRBJ2-7, with a weak D call TRBD2 (5 bases). CDR3 length: 12 amino acids. V shed 4 bases and J shed 6 bases, with 10 bases lying between them. Per the germline V gene, CDR1 is LNHNV and CDR2 is YYDKDF (reference sequence). The DNA for the CDR3 is TGTGCCACCAGCATAGGGAGCGGCGAGCAGTACTTC. This translates into CATSIGSGEQYF.

In this sample, this clonotype turned up many times. V gene TRBV28 combines with J gene TRBJ1-2; D remains ambiguous. Deletions cut 4 bases from V and 10 bases from J, with 10 bases between. The germline V gene has CDR1 MDHEN and CDR2 SYDVKM. The CDR3 is 11 amino acids. Here the CDR3 DNA reads TGTGCCAGCAGTTCCTTCCTCATCTACACCTTC. This encodes CASSSFLIYTF.

This clonotype was seen a few times. V is TRBV6-1 and J is TRBJ1-4; TRBD1 might be the D (5 bases). The V end lost 6 bases, the J end lost 0 bases, and 8 bases lay between the germline ends. Germline lookup yields CDR1 MNHNS and CDR2 SASEGT. The CDR3 is made up of 14 amino acids. This CDR3 is CASRQEATNEKLFF. The CDR3 DNA is TGTGCCAGCAGACAGGAGGCAACTAATGAAAAACTGTTTTTT.

A few counts support this clonotype. J is TRBJ2-2 and V is TRBV19; D tentatively reads TRBD1 or TRBD2 (5 bases each). The V end was cut by 8 bases, the J end by 0 bases, with 19 bases between. Germline loops: CDR1 LNHDA, CDR2 SQIVND (reference sequence). The CDR3 length is 17 residues. The CDR3 region is CASAPGPMFANTGELFF. CDR3 in DNA: TGTGCCAGTGCGCCGGGACCGATGTTCGCGAACACCGGGGAGCTGTTTTTT.

This CDR3 is CSARDNRGPPEQYF. In DNA, the CDR3 is TGCAGTGCTAGAGATAACAGGGGCCCCCCGGAGCAGTACTTC. V usage is TRBV20-1 and J usage is TRBJ2-7; 7 bases map to TRBD1. V lost 0 bases to trimming and J lost 7 bases; unmatched junction nucleotides: 9. Germline V lookup: CDR1 DFQATT, CDR2 SNEGSKA (reference sequence). The CDR3 spans 14 residues.

Notes on this clonotype: At one of its ends the junction is not consistent with the germline gene, which may arise from a read error. The chain has TRBV10-3 and TRBJ2-7; TRBD1 might be the D (6 bases). The CDR3 covers 13 residues. CDR1 and CDR2 (germline): ENHRY, SYGVKD. The CDR3, as DNA: TGTGCCGTCAGTGAGGGACACTCCTACGAGCAGTACTTC. Translating it yields CAVSEGHSYEQYF.

This clonotype was found many times. The genes are TRBV2 and TRBJ2-5, with 8 bases identical to TRBD2. Unmatched junction bases numbered 4, after V lost 0 bases and J lost 4 bases. The CDR3 has 15 amino acids. The germline CDR1 and CDR2 sequences are SNHLY and FYNNEI. The CDR3 DNA sequence: TGTGCCAGCAGTGAAGCTCGGGGGGGGGCAGAGACCCAGTACTTC. Encoded protein: CASSEARGGAETQYF.

This clonotype was seen a few times. The chain couples TRBV11-2 to TRBJ1-2; possibly TRBD1 for D (5 bases). V lost 0 bases to trimming and J lost 14 bases, with 19 bases between them. The CDR3 totals 14 residues. Per germline, CDR1 SGHAT and CDR2 FQNNGV. The CDR3 coding sequence is TGTGCCAGCAGCTTAGAGGCCAGGGTGTCCCTCTATACCTTC. This translates into CASSLEARVSLYTF.

The V call is TRBV19, the J call TRBJ1-5; D may be TRBD1 (5 bases). CDR1 is LNHDA, CDR2 SQIVND, per germline (reference sequence). V was trimmed by 2 bases and J by 6 bases, leaving 11 bases between them. This CDR3 has 14 amino acids. CDR3 protein: CASSILQGGQPQHF. Here the CDR3 DNA reads TGTGCCAGTAGTATATTGCAGGGAGGTCAGCCCCAGCATTTT.

In this sample, this clonotype turned up many times. The chain is built from TRBV28 and TRBJ1-6; D gene ambiguous. V was cut by 6 bases and J by 3 bases, with 9 bases left in between. This CDR3 is 14 amino acids long. Germline V gene sequence: CDR1 MDHEN, CDR2 SYDVKM. The CDR3 is CASRVTGYNSPLHF. The CDR3 DNA reads as TGTGCCAGCAGAGTGACCGGCTATAATTCACCCCTCCACTTT.

The chain joins TRBV30 to TRBJ1-2; D not resolved. The length of the CDR3 is 14 residues. V was clipped by 0 bases and J by 6 bases, with 14 bases between them. From germline, CDR1 is GTSNPN and CDR2 SVGIG (reference sequence). The CDR3 coding sequence is TGTGCCTGGAGTGTAGGGTTAGCAGTCCATGGCTACACCTTC. It translates to CAWSVGLAVHGYTF.

A few counts support this clonotype. The V call is TRBV5-1, the J call TRBJ1-3; D uncertain. Trimming removed 0 bases at V and 2 bases at J, with 6 bases between. The CDR3 has 14 amino acids. CDR1 is SGHRS, CDR2 YFSETQ, per germline. The CDR3 is CASSLARAGNTIYF. CDR3 DNA: TGCGCCAGCAGCTTGGCCCGGGCTGGAAACACCATATATTTT.

This clonotype came up a few times. The V and J genes are TRBV29-1 and TRBJ1-2, with D maybe TRBD1 (6 bases). The CDR3 spans 12 residues. Per the germline V gene, CDR1 is SQVTM and CDR2 is ANQGSEA. Deletions cut 5 bases from V and 2 bases from J, with 9 bases between. CDR3 amino acids: CSVTGMNYGYTF. In DNA, the CDR3 is TGCAGCGTTACAGGGATGAACTATGGCTACACCTTC.

This clonotype has ten or more counts. The chain joins TRBV28 to TRBJ1-6; TRBD1 might be the D (5 bases). The CDR3 covers 15 residues. V dropped 5 bases and J dropped 2 bases, with 10 bases sitting between them. The V gene's germline CDR1 is MDHEN and CDR2 SYDVKM. The CDR3 DNA sequence: TGTGCCAGCAGTCTCGGGACTACCTATAATTCACCCCTCCACTTT. Its translation is CASSLGTTYNSPLHF. The entire variable domain, with the rest obtained from reference TRBV28 and TRBJ1-6, is as follows: DVKVTQSSRYLVKRTGEKVFLECVQDMDHENMFWYRQDPGLGLRLIYFSYDVKMKEKGDIPEGYSVSREKKERFSLILESASTNQTSMYLCASSLGTTYNSPLHFGNGTRLTVT.

The chain uses TRBV2 and TRBJ2-3, with D possibly matching TRBD2 (6 bases). V lost 1 base, J lost 6 bases, and 14 bases lay in between. Germline V gives CDR1 SNHLY, CDR2 FYNNEI. This CDR3 has 15 residues. This CDR3 is CASSEEGLAEDTQYF. The CDR3 DNA follows: TGTGCCAGCAGTGAAGAGGGTTTAGCGGAGGATACGCAGTATTTT.

This chain links TRBV20-1 with TRBJ1-2; 8 bases are shared with TRBD1. With V trimmed by 6 bases and J by 6 bases, 9 bases remained unmatched. The CDR3 sequence is 13 residues long. Germline values: CDR1 DFQATT, CDR2 SNEGSKA (reference sequence). This chain's CDR3 is CSAPYGQGDGYTF. CDR3 bases: TGCAGTGCCCCCTATGGACAGGGAGATGGCTACACCTTC.

This clonotype has at least ten counts. The chain has TRBV28 and TRBJ2-7, with D possibly TRBD2 on 5 matching bases. V lost 4 bases and J lost 3, with 19 bases in between. Germline V gives CDR1 MDHEN, CDR2 SYDVKM. The CDR3 spans 16 residues. CDR3 nucleotides: TGTGCCAGCAGTTCGCCACTATCTCTAGCTCACTACGAGCAGTACTTC. It codes for CASSSPLSLAHYEQYF.

The chain links TRBV2 to TRBJ2-7; 8 bases are shared with TRBD2. This CDR3 region has 16 residues. Germline V gene data show CDR1 as SNHLY and CDR2 as FYNNEI. Unmatched junction bases numbered 14, after V lost 6 bases and J lost 4 bases. The CDR3 sequence: CASRRLPGLDVYEQYF. The CDR3 DNA sequence: TGTGCCAGCAGAAGACTACCGGGACTAGATGTTTACGAGCAGTACTTC.

This clonotype was detected many times. The gene calls are TRBV6-5 and TRBJ1-2; TRBD1 agrees at 9 bases. With V trimmed by 0 bases and J by 4 bases, 9 bases remained unmatched. The V gene's germline CDR1 is MNHEY and CDR2 SVGAGI. This CDR3 spans 17 amino acids. The CDR3 spells CASSYSGTGRMGYGYTF. CDR3 sequence (DNA): TGTGCCAGCAGTTACTCGGGGACAGGGCGTATGGGCTATGGCTACACCTTC.

This clonotype was observed a few times. The chain employs TRBV20-1 and TRBJ1-1; D uncertain. Trimming shortened V by 5 bases and J by 3 bases, and 13 bases separated the two germline ends. In germline, CDR1 is DFQATT, CDR2 SNEGSKA (reference sequence). The CDR3 consists of 13 residues. For the CDR3, the DNA is TGCAGTGCTGAGCCCCCCGGGGACACTGAAGCTTTCTTT. It encodes CSAEPPGDTEAFF.